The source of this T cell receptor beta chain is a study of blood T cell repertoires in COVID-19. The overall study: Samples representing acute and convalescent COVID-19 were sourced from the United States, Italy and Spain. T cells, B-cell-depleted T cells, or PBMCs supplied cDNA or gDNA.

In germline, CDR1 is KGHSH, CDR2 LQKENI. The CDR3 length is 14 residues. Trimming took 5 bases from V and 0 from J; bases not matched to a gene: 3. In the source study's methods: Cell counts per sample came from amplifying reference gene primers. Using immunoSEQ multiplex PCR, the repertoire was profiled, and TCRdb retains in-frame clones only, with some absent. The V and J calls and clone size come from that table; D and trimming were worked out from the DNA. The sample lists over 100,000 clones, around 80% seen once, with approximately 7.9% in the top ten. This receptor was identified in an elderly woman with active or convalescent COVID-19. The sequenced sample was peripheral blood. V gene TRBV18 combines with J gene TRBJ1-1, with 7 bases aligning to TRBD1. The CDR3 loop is CASSVGTVNTEAFF. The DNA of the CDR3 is TGTGCCAGCTCAGTCGGGACAGTGAACACTGAAGCTTTCTTT.